This T cell receptor beta chain comes out of a study of preoperative IRX-2 immunotherapy in early breast cancer. V lost 6 bases and J lost 0, with 6 bases in between. Germline lookup yields CDR1 KGHSH and CDR2 LQKENI. This CDR3 region has 13 residues. Assay used: immunoSEQ multiplex PCR; TCRdb lists only in-frame clones, some missing. The repertoire consists of roughly 45,000 clones, with approximately 94% occurring once and the leading ten covering 1.6%. Treatment of the sample: preoperative locoregional IRX-2 cytokine immunotherapy. This phase Ib study tested locoregional IRX-2 cytokine immunotherapy given before surgery.

The sequencing here drew on tumor tissue, taken after IRX-2 immunotherapy. This chain uses TRBV18 with TRBJ1-5; no firm D call. The TCR originated in a human donor with breast cancer. The CDR3 spells CASSEYSNQPQHF. The CDR3 DNA sequence: TGTGCCAGCTCGGAATATAGCAATCAGCCCCAGCATTTT.